The source of this T cell receptor (beta chain) is a study of monozygotic twins with inflammatory bowel disease. Study results and limitations: Lower TCRbeta diversity (inverse Simpson) was seen in IBD patients than in healthy co-twins. Sharing of clonotypes with others was lower in IBD patients than in healthy twins, and this was especially so with disease activity. Distinction of different T cell subtypes was not possible.

Both the TCRalpha cDNA and the TCRbeta cDNA were taken through two nested PCRs, lasting approximately 16 and 10 cycles. TCRdb re-called the 5' RACE reads, yielding one record per CDR3 amino acid sequence without DNA. The listing records 95,000 to 110,000 distinct CDR3 sequences. Germline assignment: CDR1 DFQATT and CDR2 SNEGSKA (reference sequence). This CDR3 region has 11 residues. A note on this clonotype: Its cognate antigen is unknown.

The origin of this receptor is a human donor with ulcerative colitis or Crohn's disease, or a healthy co-twin of an affected twin (not recorded which). Sequenced: blood. V gene TRBV20-1 combines with J gene TRBJ2-7. The CDR3 here is CSAAAAYEQYF.